This entry lists 20 T cell receptor beta chains sequenced from one sample in a study of cytomegalovirus exposure and HLA in healthy donors. A multiplex PCR was run with 60 Vbeta primers and 13 Jbeta primers. Assay used: immunoSEQ multiplex PCR; TCRdb lists only in-frame clones, some missing. This table holds some 70,000 clones, 68% found once. Sequenced sample: PBMCs. These receptors were taken from a young woman in good health and CMV-seronegative.

V gene TRBV30 combines with J gene TRBJ2-7; TRBD2 aligns across 9 bases. Germline V gives CDR1 GTSNPN, CDR2 SVGIG (reference sequence). CDR3 length equals 14 residues. J was trimmed by 2 bases and V by 0 bases; bases with no gene match: 2. The CDR3 protein is CAWSVSGGPYEQYF. The CDR3 DNA follows: TGTGCCTGGAGTGTAAGCGGGGGGCCCTACGAGCAGTACTTC.

The gene calls are TRBV5-1 and TRBJ2-3; D gene ambiguous. Germline CDR1 and CDR2: SGHRS and YFSETQ. CDR3 length: 14 amino acids. Deletions cut 2 bases from V and 6 bases from J, with 13 bases between. CDR3 amino acids: CASSFDSALDTQYF. CDR3 nucleotides: TGCGCCAGCAGCTTCGACTCCGCCCTGGATACGCAGTATTTT.

For the CDR3, the DNA is TGTGCCAGCAGCGAGAACTACGAGCAGTACTTC. Translation: CASSENYEQYF. J is TRBJ2-7 and V is TRBV14; D unclear. The V and J ends lost 5 bases and 3 bases respectively, with 5 bases between them. Germline V gives CDR1 SGHDN, CDR2 FVKESK. The CDR3 is 11 residues long. Full variable domain (rest looked up from reference TRBV14 and TRBJ2-7): EAGVTQFPSHSVIEKGQTVTLRCDPISGHDNLYWYRRVMGKEIKFLLHFVKESKQDESGMPNNRFLAERTGGTYSTLKVQPAELEDSGVYFCASSENYEQYFGPGTRLTVT.

This rearrangement joins TRBV5-1 to TRBJ1-1; D might be TRBD1 (5 bases). This CDR3 is built from 12 residues. V lost 1 base and J lost 6, with 7 bases in between. CDR1 and CDR2 (germline): SGHRS, YFSETQ. The CDR3 bases are TGCGCCAGCAGCTTGTGGGGGGCTGAAGCTTTCTTT. As protein: CASSLWGAEAFF.

The V and J genes are TRBV7-9 and TRBJ1-1; maybe TRBD1 (5 bases). Germline CDR1 SEHNR, CDR2 FQNEAQ (reference sequence). This CDR3 is 16 amino acids long. V was pared by 5 bases and J by 9 bases, with 25 bases between. CDR3 residues: CASSRRGRLQYLKAFF. Here the CDR3 DNA reads TGTGCCAGCAGCCGGCGGGGGAGATTACAGTACCTGAAAGCTTTCTTT.

The rearrangement links TRBV5-1 to TRBJ2-2; no clear D. Trimming stripped 7 bases from V and 0 bases from J, with 10 bases between. Germline lookup yields CDR1 SGHRS and CDR2 YFSETQ. The CDR3 spans 14 residues. CDR3 sequence reads: CASSDTTNTGELFF. Here the CDR3 DNA reads TGCGCCAGCTCCGACACGACGAACACCGGGGAGCTGTTTTTT.

In this sample, this clone turned up a few times. The chain couples TRBV18 to TRBJ1-2, with a tentative D call TRBD1 (5 bases). CDR1 is KGHSH and CDR2 is LQKENI in the germline V gene. Trimming took 0 bases from V and 2 from J, leaving 13 bases between them. The CDR3 consists of 16 residues. CDR3 bases: TGTGCCAGCTCACCACCTTCGGCGACAGTCAACTATGGCTACACCTTC. Translation: CASSPPSATVNYGYTF.

The chain uses TRBV7-7 and TRBJ2-1; TRBD2 matches at 8 bases. Germline assignment: CDR1 SSHAT and CDR2 FNYEAQ (reference sequence). V shed 5 bases, J shed 4 bases, and the junction held 10 bases outside the gene matches. The CDR3 has 16 residues. The CDR3 reads CASSPTAAGAYNEQFF. CDR3 coding DNA: TGTGCCAGCAGCCCTACGGCAGCGGGGGCTTACAATGAGCAGTTCTTC.

This clone was found a few times. The chain is built from TRBV5-1 and TRBJ2-2; a possible D gene is TRBD2 (5 bases). CDR1 is SGHRS and CDR2 is YFSETQ in the germline V gene. V was clipped by 4 bases and J by 7 bases, with 14 bases between them. The CDR3 is 14 amino acids. The CDR3 loop reads CASSPGGSNGELFF. As DNA, the CDR3 is TGCGCCAGCAGCCCCGGCGGGTCAAACGGGGAGCTGTTTTTT.

The sample holds one count of this clone. Relative to the germline gene, one junction end is altered; a read error may explain this. The genes are TRBV4-3 and TRBJ2-5; 7 nucleotides align to TRBD1. CDR1 is LGHNA and CDR2 is YSLEER in the germline V gene. This CDR3 spans 13 amino acids. The CDR3 DNA reads TGCGCCAGTAGCCGGACAGGAGAAGAGACCCAGTACTTC. Translated: CASSRTGEETQYF.

The chain recombines TRBV5-4 with TRBJ2-7; possible D gene TRBD2, 7 bases. Trimming shortened V by 4 bases and J by 2 bases, and 19 bases separated the two germline ends. The CDR3 loop spans 16 amino acids. Germline V gene lookup returns CDR1 SGHNT and CDR2 YYREEE (reference sequence). The CDR3: CASSPTGGHTTYEQYF. The CDR3 nucleotides read TGTGCCAGCAGCCCTACCGGGGGGCATACTACCTACGAGCAGTACTTC.

The genes are TRBV9 and TRBJ1-5, with D perhaps TRBD1 (6 bases). This CDR3 comprises 16 residues. V was shortened by 0 bases and J by 4 bases, with 14 bases between the two germline ends. CDR1 is SGDLS and CDR2 is YYNGEE in the germline V gene. The CDR3 sequence: CASSVDLGHKNQPQHF. The CDR3 DNA is TGTGCCAGCAGCGTAGACCTGGGACACAAAAATCAGCCCCAGCATTTT.

The chain links TRBV30 to TRBJ1-5; 9 bases line up with TRBD1. This CDR3 has 14 residues. V shed 3 bases, J shed 6 bases, and the junction held 6 bases outside the gene matches. The germline gives CDR1 GTSNPN, CDR2 SVGIG (reference sequence). CDR3: CAWRGTGMSQPQHF. The CDR3 region has the DNA TGTGCCTGGAGGGGGACAGGGATGAGTCAGCCCCAGCATTTT.

This clone was observed a handful of times. The chain couples TRBV18 to TRBJ2-7; 8 bases are shared with TRBD2. The CDR3 runs to 13 residues. The V gene end was trimmed by 5 bases and the J gene end by 2 bases; junction bases not matched to a gene: 2. Germline V gives CDR1 KGHSH, CDR2 LQKENI. CDR3 residues: CASSAGGPYEQYF. The DNA of the CDR3 is TGTGCCAGCTCAGCGGGGGGCCCCTACGAGCAGTACTTC.

V usage is TRBV18 and J usage is TRBJ2-1; D remains unclear. V shed 0 bases and J shed 9 bases, with 9 bases lying between them. Germline values: CDR1 KGHSH, CDR2 LQKENI. This CDR3 contains 13 residues. The CDR3, as DNA: TGTGCCAGCTCACCACCGGCCCCTAGTGAGCAGTTCTTC. This translates into CASSPPAPSEQFF.

This chain uses TRBV9 with TRBJ2-5; 8 bases are shared with TRBD2. Germline trimming cut 6 bases from V and 4 bases from J; bases unmatched to any gene: 11. Per germline, CDR1 SGDLS and CDR2 YYNGEE. The CDR3 runs 15 residues. This CDR3 is CASNPTGTRLETQYF. CDR3 bases: TGTGCCAGCAACCCCACCGGGACTAGGTTAGAGACCCAGTACTTC. The full variable domain, rest sourced from reference TRBV9 and TRBJ2-5, is DSGVTQTPKHLITATGQRVTLRCSPRSGDLSVYWYQQSLDQGLQFLIQYYNGEERAKGNILERFSAQQFPDLHSELNLSSLELGDSALYFCASNPTGTRLETQYFGPGTRLLVL.

This clone was seen only a few times. V and J are TRBV6-5 and TRBJ2-2; 7 bases line up with TRBD1. CDR1 is MNHEY and CDR2 is SVGAGI in the germline V gene. The V and J ends lost 4 bases and 1 base, in that order; junction bases with no gene match: 6. CDR3 length: 16 amino acids. DNA of the CDR3: TGTGCCAGCAGTTCCCCGGGACAGATGAACACCGGGGAGCTGTTTTTT. Translating gives CASSSPGQMNTGELFF.

The chain recombines TRBV19 with TRBJ1-5; maybe TRBD1 (6 bases). Trimming left V 7 bases short and J 0 bases short, with 13 bases between. This CDR3 comprises 15 residues. Germline V gives CDR1 LNHDA, CDR2 SQIVND (reference sequence). Here the CDR3 DNA reads TGTGCCAGTACCCCTCGGGGGGCTAGCAATCAGCCCCAGCATTTT. Its protein is CASTPRGASNQPQHF.

The gene calls are TRBV6-1 and TRBJ1-2; 7 bases match TRBD1. V shed 7 bases, J shed 0 bases, and the junction held 8 bases outside the gene matches. The CDR3 totals 15 residues. Per the germline V gene, CDR1 is MNHNS and CDR2 is SASEGT. CDR3 protein: CASKEGAIANYGYTF. In DNA form, the CDR3 reads TGTGCCAGCAAAGAGGGGGCGATAGCTAACTATGGCTACACCTTC.

This rearrangement joins TRBV7-3 to TRBJ1-1, with 8 bases aligning to TRBD1. CDR3 length: 18 amino acids. The V gene end was trimmed by 2 bases and the J gene end by 0 bases; junction bases not matched to a gene: 11. Germline V lookup: CDR1 SGHTA, CDR2 FQGTGA. DNA for the CDR3: TGTGCCAGCAGCTTACGAGCGGGGACAGGACGTTTGAACACTGAAGCTTTCTTT. It is translated as CASSLRAGTGRLNTEAFF. Using reference TRBV7-3 and TRBJ1-1 for the parts outside the CDR3, the full variable domain is GAGVSQTPSNKVTEKGKYVELRCDPISGHTALYWYRQSLGQGPEFLIYFQGTGAADDSGLPNDRFFAVRPEGSVSTLKIQRTERGDSAVYLCASSLRAGTGRLNTEAFFGQGTRLTVV.